Following are 22 T cell receptor beta chains from one sample sequenced in a study of blood T cell repertoires in COVID-19. Sequencing was performed with immunoSEQ multiplex PCR; in TCRdb, only in-frame clones are kept and a portion is missing. Of about 200,000 clones listed, approximately 83% were seen once; the top ten hold around 3%. Sequenced sample: peripheral blood. The receptors here all came from a man in his sixties with acute or convalescent COVID-19.

The chain employs TRBV6-1 and TRBJ2-5; D ambiguous. This CDR3 contains 14 residues. V lost 2 bases and J 0 bases, leaving 7 bases between the germline ends. CDR1 and CDR2 (germline): MNHNS, SASEGT. The CDR3 coding sequence is TGTGCCAGCAGTGAATCGACATACCAAGAGACCCAGTACTTC. Translated, it gives CASSESTYQETQYF.

The chain links TRBV19 to TRBJ1-2; tentative D call: TRBD1 (5 bases). This CDR3 spans 13 amino acids. V was pared by 4 bases and J by 4 bases, with 10 bases between. Germline V gene data show CDR1 as LNHDA and CDR2 as SQIVND (reference sequence). CDR3 in DNA: TGTGCCAGTAGTACCCTTGACAGCTATGGCTACACCTTC. Residues: CASSTLDSYGYTF. Complete variable domain (other parts from reference TRBV19 and TRBJ1-2): DGGITQSPKYLFRKEGQNVTLSCEQNLNHDAMYWYRQDPGQGLRLIYYSQIVNDFQKGDIAEGYSVSREKKESFPLTVTSAQKNPTAFYLCASSTLDSYGYTFGSGTRLTVV.

This chain connects TRBV7-2 to TRBJ2-6, with 8 bases that match TRBD1. The CDR3 extends over 17 amino acids. The ends lost 3 bases at V and 1 base at J; junction bases unmatched: 5. Looked up from germline, CDR1 is SGHTA and CDR2 is FQGNSA. CDR3 in amino acids: CASSFTGGISGANVLTF. Here the CDR3 DNA reads TGTGCCAGCAGCTTCACAGGGGGAATATCTGGGGCCAACGTCCTGACTTTC.

This clone was observed a single time. The J gene is TRBJ2-2, the V gene TRBV6-5; 7 nucleotides line up with TRBD1. Germline V gene sequence: CDR1 MNHEY, CDR2 SVGAGI. J gave up 3 bases and V 8 bases, and 6 bases lay outside the gene matches. The CDR3 has 14 residues. CDR3 nucleotides: TGTGCCAGCTCGAGGGGGCATGACACCGGGGAGCTGTTTTTT. Translation: CASSRGHDTGELFF.

V gene TRBV18 combines with J gene TRBJ2-7, with TRBD2 identical over 8 bases. Trimming removed 2 bases from V and 4 bases from J; junction bases left unmatched: 7. The germline V gene encodes CDR1 KGHSH and CDR2 LQKENI. The CDR3 spans 15 residues. The CDR3 region has the DNA TGTGCCAGCTCACCAACCCGGGGGGGATCATACGAGCAGTACTTC. Its protein is CASSPTRGGSYEQYF. Using reference TRBV18 and TRBJ2-7 for the parts outside the CDR3, the full variable domain is NAGVMQNPRHLVRRRGQEARLRCSPMKGHSHVYWYRQLPEEGLKFMVYLQKENIIDESGMPKERFSAEFPKEGPSILRIQQVVRGDSAAYFCASSPTRGGSYEQYFGPGTRLTVT.

The chain joins TRBV5-1 to TRBJ2-7, with D tentatively TRBD2 (6 bases). CDR1 and CDR2 from the germline V gene are SGHRS and YFSETQ. V lost 4 bases to trimming and J lost 0 bases, with 14 bases between them. CDR3 length: 15 amino acids. In nucleotides, the CDR3 is TGCGCCAGCAGCCTCTCAACCGGGAGCTCCTACGAGCAGTACTTC. It specifies CASSLSTGSSYEQYF.

The rearrangement joins TRBV11-2 to TRBJ1-4, with 7 bases identical to TRBD1. Germline assignment: CDR1 SGHAT and CDR2 FQNNGV. J gave up 7 bases and V 4 bases, and 6 bases lay outside the gene matches. This CDR3 has 14 amino acids. Written as DNA, the CDR3 is TGTGCCAGCAGCTCACCCCGGACAGGTGAAAAACTGTTTTTT. It is translated as CASSSPRTGEKLFF.

This rearrangement joins TRBV3-1 (or the pseudogene TRBV3-2) to TRBJ1-6; 7 nucleotides agree with TRBD1. Germline CDR1 LGHDT, CDR2 YNNKEL (reference sequence). V lost 3 bases and J lost 8; bases outside the gene matches: 4. The CDR3 contains 14 residues. The CDR3 DNA sequence: TGTGCCAGCAGCCAGACAGGGTGGGATTCACCCCTCCACTTT. It yields the protein CASSQTGWDSPLHF.

The V gene is TRBV7-6, the J gene TRBJ2-7, with D perhaps TRBD1 (6 bases). The germline CDR1 and CDR2 sequences are SGHVS and FNYEAQ. With 5 bases removed from V and 5 bases from J, the gap between germline ends came to 13 bases. The CDR3 consists of 13 residues. This chain's CDR3 is CASSPTGKDEQYF. CDR3 coding DNA: TGTGCCAGCAGCCCCACAGGGAAGGACGAGCAGTACTTC.

Only one count was recorded for this clone. The chain links TRBV7-2 to TRBJ1-6; 9 bases fit TRBD1. The V and J ends lost 6 bases and 7 bases, in that order; junction bases with no gene match: 7. CDR1 is SGHTA and CDR2 is FQGNSA in the germline V gene. CDR3 length: 15 residues. CDR3 protein: CASRDPTGGNSPLHF. DNA for the CDR3: TGTGCCAGCAGGGACCCGACAGGGGGGAATTCACCCCTCCACTTT.

The V call is TRBV5-3, the J call TRBJ2-1, with TRBD2 matching 11 bases. TRBV5-3 is classed as an ORF, of uncertain function. Germline trimming cut 3 bases from V and 5 bases from J; bases unmatched to any gene: 4. The CDR3 sequence is 15 residues long. The CDR3 sequence: CARSCLAGGNNEQFF. Written as DNA, the CDR3 is TGTGCCAGAAGCTGTCTAGCGGGAGGAAACAATGAGCAGTTCTTC.

J is TRBJ1-5 and V is TRBV7-6; 7 nucleotides match TRBD1. This CDR3 has 15 residues. Germline V gives CDR1 SGHVS, CDR2 FNYEAQ. After removal of 5 bases from V and 3 bases from J, the junction contained 7 bases not matched to a gene. The CDR3 DNA is TGTGCCAGCAGCGCCCTGACAGGGTTCAATCAGCCCCAGCATTTT. Translated, it gives CASSALTGFNQPQHF.

The gene calls are TRBV27 and TRBJ2-7; no clear D gene. CDR3 length: 11 residues. From germline, CDR1 is MNHEY and CDR2 SMNVEV (reference sequence). V lost 5 bases, J lost 5 bases, and 7 bases lay in between. CDR3 nucleotide sequence: TGTGCCAGCAGTCGAGTGAACGAGCAGTACTTC. Protein product: CASSRVNEQYF.

This chain links TRBV28 with TRBJ1-1; no clear D gene. V was clipped by 0 bases and J by 5 bases, with 13 bases between them. The CDR3 extends over 15 amino acids. CDR1 is MDHEN and CDR2 is SYDVKM in the germline V gene. The CDR3 is CASSLWSVQRTEAFF. The DNA for the CDR3 is TGTGCCAGCAGTTTATGGTCCGTTCAGAGGACTGAAGCTTTCTTT. The variable domain in full, with the rest retrieved from reference TRBV28 and TRBJ1-1, is DVKVTQSSRYLVKRTGEKVFLECVQDMDHENMFWYRQDPGLGLRLIYFSYDVKMKEKGDIPEGYSVSREKKERFSLILESASTNQTSMYLCASSLWSVQRTEAFFGQGTRLTVV.

The chain is built from TRBV10-1 and TRBJ2-1; TRBD1 aligns across 10 bases. This CDR3 is 16 amino acids long. Germline CDR1 WNHNN, CDR2 SYGVQD (reference sequence). After removal of 0 bases from V and 4 bases from J, the junction contained 3 bases not matched to a gene. In DNA form, the CDR3 reads TGCGCCAGCAGTGAGTCGGGGACAGGGGAATACAATGAGCAGTTCTTC. Protein sequence: CASSESGTGEYNEQFF.

This clone was observed once. V usage is TRBV6-1 and J usage is TRBJ2-4; 9 nucleotides match TRBD1. CDR1 MNHNS and CDR2 SASEGT come from the germline V gene. CDR3 length: 15 residues. After removal of 3 bases from V and 6 bases from J, the junction contained 6 bases not matched to a gene. CDR3 nucleotide sequence: TGTGCCAGCAGTGACCCGGGACAGGGACCAAACATTCAGTACTTC. Translating gives CASSDPGQGPNIQYF.

The chain has TRBV12-3 or TRBV12-4 and TRBJ1-2; 8 bases map to TRBD1. V gave up 6 bases and J gave up 7 bases; unmatched junction bases: 7. This CDR3 has 13 residues. DNA for the CDR3: TGTGCCAGCAGCACTACAGGGGGTGGTGGCTACACCTTC. Translated, it gives CASSTTGGGGYTF.

The chain is built from TRBV3-1 (or the pseudogene TRBV3-2) and TRBJ2-5; tentative D call: TRBD1 (6 bases). This CDR3 spans 13 amino acids. V was clipped by 4 bases and J by 3 bases, with 9 bases between them. Germline assignment: CDR1 LGHDT and CDR2 YNNKEL (reference sequence). The CDR3 sequence is CASSPRGKETQYF. CDR3 in DNA: TGTGCCAGCAGCCCCAGGGGAAAAGAGACCCAGTACTTC.

V usage is TRBV5-5 and J usage is TRBJ2-1; unclear D gene. Trimming took off 4 bases at V and 3 bases at J, with 23 bases between the two ends. CDR3 size: 18 residues. Germline CDR1 reads SGHKS; CDR2 reads YYEKEE (reference sequence). The CDR3 sequence is CASSALLPVQALYNEQFF. In nucleotides, the CDR3 is TGTGCCAGCAGCGCACTCCTACCGGTTCAGGCCCTCTACAATGAGCAGTTCTTC.

The V call is TRBV7-9, the J call TRBJ1-4, with 7 nucleotides matching TRBD1. J lost 0 bases, V lost 5 bases, and 6 bases had no gene match. The V gene's germline CDR1 is SEHNR and CDR2 FQNEAQ (reference sequence). The CDR3 length is 16 residues. CDR3 sequence reads: CASSLTGAATNEKLFF. DNA of the CDR3: TGTGCCAGCAGCCTAACAGGGGCAGCAACTAATGAAAAACTGTTTTTT. Looking up the rest from reference TRBV7-9 and TRBJ1-4 gives the full variable domain: DTGVSQNPRHKITKRGQNVTFRCDPISEHNRLYWYRQTLGQGPEFLTYFQNEAQLEKSRLLSDRFSAERPKGSFSTLEIQRTEQGDSAMYLCASSLTGAATNEKLFFGSGTQLSVL.

The chain recombines TRBV24-1 with TRBJ1-5; D might be TRBD1 (5 bases). V dropped 3 bases and J dropped 6 bases, with 11 bases sitting between them. Germline loops: CDR1 KGHDR, CDR2 SFDVKD. This CDR3 comprises 14 residues. The CDR3 coding sequence is TGTGCCACCAGTGATCCCCGGGGGGTTCAGCCCCAGCATTTT. Amino acids: CATSDPRGVQPQHF.

The chain employs TRBV25-1 and TRBJ2-7; D perhaps matches TRBD2 (6 bases). V was trimmed by 4 bases and J by 3 bases, leaving 13 bases between them. The CDR3 runs to 14 residues. Germline loops: CDR1 MGHDK, CDR2 SYGVNS. The CDR3 here is CASSVGGSSYEQYF. In DNA form, the CDR3 reads TGTGCCAGCAGTGTCGGGGGTAGCAGCTACGAGCAGTACTTC.